The sample holds a few counts of the clone carrying this T cell receptor (beta chain). Its specificity is not known. Via MiXCR, TCRdb re-called the RT-PCR reads, giving one row per CDR3 protein. The sample carries roughly 570,000 distinct CDR3 sequences, around 15% recorded once. The data were obtained in a study of response to subunit inactivated influenza vaccine. General study results and limits: After each seasonal influenza vaccination, few new T cells are recruited, the authors suggested.

The TCR was taken from a man over 45 who received an inactivated influenza vaccine. Sequences were derived from PBMCs from blood, sampled approximately 12 days after vaccination.

CDR3 protein: CASSLIGRGTEYEQYF. CDR3 in DNA: TGTGCCAGCAGCTTGATCGGCCGCGGGACGGAATACGAGCAGTACTTC. V is TRBV5-6 and J is TRBJ2-7, with D possibly TRBD2 on 6 matching bases. From germline, CDR1 is SGHDT and CDR2 YYEEEE. The CDR3 has 16 amino acids. The ends were cut back, 1 base at V and 4 bases at J, with 18 bases in the middle.